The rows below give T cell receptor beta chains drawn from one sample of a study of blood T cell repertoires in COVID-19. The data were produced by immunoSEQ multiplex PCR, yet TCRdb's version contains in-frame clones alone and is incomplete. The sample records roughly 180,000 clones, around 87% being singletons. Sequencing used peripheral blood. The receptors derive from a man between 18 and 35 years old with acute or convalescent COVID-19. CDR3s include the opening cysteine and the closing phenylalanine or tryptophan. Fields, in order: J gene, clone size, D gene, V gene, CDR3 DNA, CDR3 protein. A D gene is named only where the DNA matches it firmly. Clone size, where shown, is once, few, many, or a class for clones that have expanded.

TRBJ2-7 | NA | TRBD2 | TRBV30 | TGTGCCTGGAGTGCAGCGGGGGGGCGGGAGCAGTACTTC | CAWSAAGGREQYF
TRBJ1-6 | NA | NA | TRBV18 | TGTGCCAGCTCACCCCCCTCAGGGAATAATTCACCCCTCCACTTT | CASSPPSGNNSPLHF
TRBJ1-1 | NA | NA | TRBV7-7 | TGTGCCAGCAGCGAACAGCCCGGGAGGACAGCTTTCTTT | CASSEQPGRTAFF
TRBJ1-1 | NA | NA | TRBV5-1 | TGCGCCAGCAGCTTGGGGGGCAAAGAGAACACTGAAGCTTTCTTT | CASSLGGKENTEAFF
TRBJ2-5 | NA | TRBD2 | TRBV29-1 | TGCAGCGTTGCGGCAGGGTTTGCGGGGGACCAAGAGACCCAGTACTTC | CSVAAGFAGDQETQYF
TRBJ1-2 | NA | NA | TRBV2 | TGTGCCAGCTGGAACAGGGACAACTATGGCTACACCTTC | CASWNRDNYGYTF
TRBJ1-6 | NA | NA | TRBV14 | TGTGCCAGCGCTCGGACAGATTCACCCCTCCACTTT | CASARTDSPLHF
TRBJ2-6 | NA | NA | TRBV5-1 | TGCGCCAGCAGCATGAAAAGGACAGCTACCTCCTCTGGGGCCAACGTCCTGACTTTC | CASSMKRTATSSGANVLTF
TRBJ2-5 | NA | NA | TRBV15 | TGTGCCACCAGCAGGTTTTCGGAAGAGACCCAGTACTTC | CATSRFSEETQYF
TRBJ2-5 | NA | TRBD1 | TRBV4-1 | TGCGCCAGCAGCCAGGTCCCCGGGACAGGGCGAGAGACCCAGTACTTC | CASSQVPGTGRETQYF
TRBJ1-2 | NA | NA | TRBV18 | TGTGCCAGCTCACCACTCGGAGCAGAGATTAACTATGGCTACACCTTC | CASSPLGAEINYGYTF
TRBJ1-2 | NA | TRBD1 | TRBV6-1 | TGTGCCAGCAGTGAAGCTGGGACAGGTTTAGGCTACACCTTC | CASSEAGTGLGYTF
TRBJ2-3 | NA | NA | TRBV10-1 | TGCGCCAGCAGTCCCTTGGGCAAAACAGATACGCAGTATTTT | CASSPLGKTDTQYF
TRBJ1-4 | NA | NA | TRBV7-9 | TGTGCCAGCAGCTTAAACAGGGTTGCAACTAATGAAAAACTGTTTTTT | CASSLNRVATNEKLFF
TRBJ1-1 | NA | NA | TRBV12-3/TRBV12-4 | TGTGCCAGCAGTTTATCCGGGATTGTAGCTTTCTTT | CASSLSGIVAFF
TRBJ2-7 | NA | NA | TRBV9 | TGTGCCAGCAGCGTACACACGGGGGAGTCTGTGGAAGAGCAGTACTTC | CASSVHTGESVEEQYF
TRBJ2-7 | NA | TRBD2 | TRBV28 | TGTGCCAGCAGGACGGGGAGGGAGCAGCAGTACTTC | CASRTGREQQYF
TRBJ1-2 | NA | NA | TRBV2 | TGTGCCAGCAGTGAAGCGCTGGGAGGCTTCTATGGCTACACCTTC | CASSEALGGFYGYTF
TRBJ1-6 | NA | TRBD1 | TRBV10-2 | TGCGCCAGCAGTGAGTGGGGACAGGGAAATTCACCCCTCCACTTT | CASSEWGQGNSPLHF
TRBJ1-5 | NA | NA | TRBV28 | TGTGCCATCGGACAAACCAATCAGCCCCAGCATTTT | CAIGQTNQPQHF
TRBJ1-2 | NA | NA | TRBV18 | TGTGCCAGCTCACCGGCAGGGGAATACTATGGCTACACCTTC | CASSPAGEYYGYTF
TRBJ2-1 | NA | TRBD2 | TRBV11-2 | TGTGCCAGCAGCCTTCTTCGGGGGGGCACTGATGAGCAGTTCTTC | CASSLLRGGTDEQFF
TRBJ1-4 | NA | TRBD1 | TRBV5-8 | TGTGCCAGCAGCTTGCGCAGGGGGATAACTAATGAAAAACTGTTTTTT | CASSLRRGITNEKLFF
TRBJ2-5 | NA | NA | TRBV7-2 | TGTGCCAGCAGCACAGAAGGCTCGACAAAGACCCAGTACTTC | CASSTEGSTKTQYF
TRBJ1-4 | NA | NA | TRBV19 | TGTGCCAGTAGTAGCCTGGGACTTCGGGAGAAACTGTTTTTT | CASSSLGLREKLFF
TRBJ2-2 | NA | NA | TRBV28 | TGTGCCAGCAGTCCCCCACAGCGGACGAACACCGGGGAGCTGTTTTTT | CASSPPQRTNTGELFF
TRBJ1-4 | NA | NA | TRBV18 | TGTGCCAGCTCACCAAGGAGGGGAGGCGAAAAACTGTTTTTT | CASSPRRGGEKLFF
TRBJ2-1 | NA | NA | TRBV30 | TGTGCCTGGAGTGTAGGTACTTTAGCCAATGAGCAGTTCTTC | CAWSVGTLANEQFF
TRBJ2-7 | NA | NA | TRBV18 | TGTGCCAGCTCACCCACAGGGTACGAGCAGTACTTC | CASSPTGYEQYF
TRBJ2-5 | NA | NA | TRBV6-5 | TGTGCCAGCAAGAGAAACAGCCTACAAGAGACCCAGTACTTC | CASKRNSLQETQYF
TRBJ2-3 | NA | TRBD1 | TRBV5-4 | TGTGCCAGCAGCTACGGGACAGGGGTGCACCCGGATACGCAGTATTTT | CASSYGTGVHPDTQYF
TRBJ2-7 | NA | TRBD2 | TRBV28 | TGTGCCAGCAGGAGGACTAGCGGGGGCTACGAGCAGTACTTC | CASRRTSGGYEQYF
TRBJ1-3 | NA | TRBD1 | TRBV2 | TGTGCCAGCAGTAGAAATAGGGACAGGGTAACGAACACCATATATTTT | CASSRNRDRVTNTIYF
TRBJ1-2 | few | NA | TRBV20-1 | TGCAGTGCTAGTGCAGCTAACTATGGCTACACCTTC | CSASAANYGYTF
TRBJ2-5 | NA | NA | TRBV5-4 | TGTGCCAGCAGCATACTGACAGTAGGTTTACAAGAGACCCAGTACTTC | CASSILTVGLQETQYF
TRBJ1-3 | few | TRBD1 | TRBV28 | TGTGCCAGCAGCTCTCCCCTTGGAGGGGGCGATGGAAACACCATATATTTT | CASSSPLGGGDGNTIYF
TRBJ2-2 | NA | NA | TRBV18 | TGTGCCAGCTCACCGAAATGGGACATCACCGGGGAGCTGTTTTTT | CASSPKWDITGELFF
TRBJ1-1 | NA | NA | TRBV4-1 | TGCGCCAGCAGCACGAATGGGGGGGTGGCGAACACTGAAGCTTTCTTT | CASSTNGGVANTEAFF
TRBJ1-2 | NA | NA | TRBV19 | TGTGCCAGTAGCCCCGTGAGGACAGACTATGGCTACACCTTC | CASSPVRTDYGYTF
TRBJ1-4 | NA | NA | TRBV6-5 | TGTGCCAGCAGTTACTCGTTTCAGGGCGGCGAAAAACTGTTTTTT | CASSYSFQGGEKLFF
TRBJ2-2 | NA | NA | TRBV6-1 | TGTGCCAGCAGTGAATCATCCCGGGGAGGCAGGTCGAACACCGGGGAGCTGTTTTTT | CASSESSRGGRSNTGELFF
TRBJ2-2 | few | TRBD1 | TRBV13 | TGTGCCAGCAGCTCTCCGGGACAGGGGTTGAGGACCGGGGAGCTGTTTTTT | CASSSPGQGLRTGELFF
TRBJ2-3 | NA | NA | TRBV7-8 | TGTGCCAGCACGCAGGGAGGCAGAACTACAGATACGCAGTATTTT | CASTQGGRTTDTQYF
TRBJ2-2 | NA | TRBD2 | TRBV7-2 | TGTGCCAGCAGCCCACGGGGACTAGCGGGGGCGAACACCGGGGAGCTGTTTTTT | CASSPRGLAGANTGELFF
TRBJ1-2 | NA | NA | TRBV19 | TGTGCCAGTTCCGAAGGCGGGAACTATGGCTACACCTTC | CASSEGGNYGYTF
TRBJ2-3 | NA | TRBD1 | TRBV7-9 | TGTGCCAGCAGCCAGGACAGGGACGTTACGCAGTATTTT | CASSQDRDVTQYF
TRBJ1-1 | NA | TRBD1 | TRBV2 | TGTGCCAGCAGTGGACAGGGTGCGAGGGCTGAAGCTTTCTTT | CASSGQGARAEAFF
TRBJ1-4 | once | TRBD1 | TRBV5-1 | TGCGCCAGCAAACCCGGGGGACAGGGAGCTAATGAAAAACTGTTTTTT | CASKPGGQGANEKLFF
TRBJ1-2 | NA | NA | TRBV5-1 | TGCGCCAGCAGTTTACAGGGAGGGGTGGACTATGGCTACACCTTC | CASSLQGGVDYGYTF
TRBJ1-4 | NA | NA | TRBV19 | TGTGCCAGTAGTATTTCGGCAACTAATGAAAAACTGTTTTTT | CASSISATNEKLFF
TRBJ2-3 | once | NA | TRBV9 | TGTGCCAGCAGCGTAGTAGTATCTGGGGGCGCGGCAGATACGCAGTATTTT | CASSVVVSGGAADTQYF